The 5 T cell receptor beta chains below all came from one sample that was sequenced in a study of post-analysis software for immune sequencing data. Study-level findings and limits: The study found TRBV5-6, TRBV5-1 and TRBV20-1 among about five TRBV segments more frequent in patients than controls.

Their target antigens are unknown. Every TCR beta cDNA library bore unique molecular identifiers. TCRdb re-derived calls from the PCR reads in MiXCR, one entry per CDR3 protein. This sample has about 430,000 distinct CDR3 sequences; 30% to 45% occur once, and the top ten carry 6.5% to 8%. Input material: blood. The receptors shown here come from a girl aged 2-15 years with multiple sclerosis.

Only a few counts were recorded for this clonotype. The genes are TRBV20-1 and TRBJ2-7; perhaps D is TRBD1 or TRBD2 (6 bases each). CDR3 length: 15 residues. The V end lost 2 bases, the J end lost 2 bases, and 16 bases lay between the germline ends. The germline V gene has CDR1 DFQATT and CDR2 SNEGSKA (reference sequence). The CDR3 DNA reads TGCAGTGCTAGATTCGGCGGGACACGAACCTACGAGCAGTACTTC. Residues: CSARFGGTRTYEQYF.

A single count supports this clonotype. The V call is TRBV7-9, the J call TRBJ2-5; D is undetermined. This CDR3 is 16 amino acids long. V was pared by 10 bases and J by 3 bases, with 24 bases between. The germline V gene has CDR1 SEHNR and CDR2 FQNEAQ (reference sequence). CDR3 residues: CATMLLSKASKETQYF. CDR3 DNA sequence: TGTGCCACCATGTTGCTTTCGAAGGCATCAAAAGAGACCCAGTACTTC.

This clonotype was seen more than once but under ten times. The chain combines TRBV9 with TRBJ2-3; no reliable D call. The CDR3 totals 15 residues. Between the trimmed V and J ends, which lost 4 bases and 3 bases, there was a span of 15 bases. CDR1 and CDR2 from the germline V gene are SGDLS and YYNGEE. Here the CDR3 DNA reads TGTGCCAGCAGCCCAGTGGCGCTCCCGACAGATACGCAGTATTTT. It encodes CASSPVALPTDTQYF.

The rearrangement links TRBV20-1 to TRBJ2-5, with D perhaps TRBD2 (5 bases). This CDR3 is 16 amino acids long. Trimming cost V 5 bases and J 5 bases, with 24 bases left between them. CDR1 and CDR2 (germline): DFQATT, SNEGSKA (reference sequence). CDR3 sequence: CSAHSAGIKPGETQYF. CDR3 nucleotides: TGCAGTGCTCATAGCGCCGGGATAAAACCTGGGGAGACCCAGTACTTC.

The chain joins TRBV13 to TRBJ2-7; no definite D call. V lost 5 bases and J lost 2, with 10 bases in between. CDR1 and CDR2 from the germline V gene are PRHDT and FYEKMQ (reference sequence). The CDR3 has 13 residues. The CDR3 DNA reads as TGTGCCAGCAGCGTCCGCCAGGCCTACGAGCAGTACTTC. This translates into CASSVRQAYEQYF.